One sample yielded the 2 T cell receptor beta chains listed below, sequenced in a study of blood T cell repertoires in COVID-19. Here immunoSEQ multiplex PCR was the method, and the copy in TCRdb shows in-frame clones only, minus some. The sample gives 120,000 to 150,000 clones, roughly 79% of which show up once; 6.5% to 8.5% is in the top ten. Sequenced material: peripheral blood. These receptor sequences come from a human donor with acute or convalescent COVID-19. The donor label of this sample is uncertain.

In this sample, this clone turned up once. The genes are TRBV11-2 and TRBJ1-1; tentatively, D is TRBD1 (6 bases). Germline V gene sequence: CDR1 SGHAT, CDR2 FQNNGV. The CDR3 contains 13 residues. The V and J ends lost 5 bases and 3 bases respectively, with 10 bases between them. This CDR3 reads CASSGQLYTEAFF. The CDR3 bases are TGTGCCAGCAGCGGACAGCTCTACACTGAAGCTTTCTTT.

This chain joins TRBV20-1 and TRBJ2-4; 8 nucleotides match TRBD2. Germline V gene data show CDR1 as DFQATT and CDR2 as SNEGSKA (reference sequence). The CDR3 length is 17 residues. After removal of 3 bases from V and 0 bases from J, the junction contained 10 bases not matched to a gene. The CDR3 region has the DNA TGCAGTGCTAGTGCCCGGGGGGGCCTCGTAGCCAAAAACATTCAGTACTTC. The encoded protein is CSASARGGLVAKNIQYF.